The entry that follows covers one T cell receptor (beta chain) sequence. The antigen remains undetermined. A split of CD4+ cells into CD45RA+ naive and CD45RA-negative memory subsets was performed. Each subset's genomic DNA was shared equally among a number of immunoSEQ plates. Original data processing: In the immunoSEQ data, sequences were junction-only and lacked quality scores, so filtering differed. The repertoire was sequenced with immunoSEQ multiplex PCR; TCRdb's copy has only in-frame clones and lacks some. V and J calls and clone size come straight from that table; D and trimming were deduced from the DNA. The repertoire consists of about 1 million clones, with under 80% occurring once and the leading ten covering approximately 1.5%. These data are taken from a study of shared clonotypes between healthy human individuals. CDR3 size: 14 residues. Germline V lookup: CDR1 SGHAT, CDR2 FQNNGV. V lost 2 bases, J lost 1 base, and 5 bases lay in between.

Regarding the study as a whole: Among non-shared clonotypes, generation probabilities were lower than among those shared by all four donors.

This rearrangement joins TRBV11-2 to TRBJ2-2; D remains unclear. Input material: memory CD4+ T cells sorted from blood. Subset specified: CD45RA-negative fraction. The receptor comes from a man between 18 and 35 years old in good health. The CDR3 nucleotides read TGTGCCAGCAGCTTAAATCAGAACACCGGGGAGCTGTTTTTT. Residues: CASSLNQNTGELFF.